This TCR beta chain emerged from a study of identical twins. J was trimmed by 5 bases and V by 3 bases; bases with no gene match: 11. There are 16 residues in the CDR3. Per the germline V gene, CDR1 is DFQATT and CDR2 is SNEGSKA (reference sequence). Using its own MiXCR run on the 5' RACE reads, TCRdb lists one record per CDR3 protein. This table has some 250,000 distinct CDR3 sequences, about 13% appearing once. Many counts were recorded for this clonotype. These same records also appear under a second study, on yellow fever vaccine responses in identical twins.

Sequencing used memory (CD45RO+) T cells sorted from blood. The TCR was taken from a woman aged 18-29 years in good health. V gene TRBV20-1 combines with J gene TRBJ1-4, with 8 bases lining up with TRBD1. This chain's CDR3 is CSASPRQGRLNEKLFF. The CDR3 coding sequence is TGCAGTGCTAGTCCCAGACAGGGGAGACTCAATGAAAAACTGTTTTTT.